This TCR beta chain was sequenced for a study of blood T cell repertoires in COVID-19. The V and J ends lost 5 bases and 12 bases, in that order; junction bases with no gene match: 8. Germline assignment: CDR1 SEHNR and CDR2 FQNEAQ (reference sequence). The CDR3 sequence is 15 residues long. Authors' processing steps: Amplification of reference gene primers was used by the study to estimate nucleated cell counts. The assay was immunoSEQ multiplex PCR, and TCRdb's table has in-frame clones only and misses some. V, J and clone size are those of that table, while D and trimming were read from the DNA. The sample gives over 60,000 clones, under 85% of which show up once; more than 12% is in the top ten.

This chain joins TRBV7-9 and TRBJ2-1; 15 nucleotides align to TRBD2. The TCR sequence derives from a man between 60 and 75 years old with COVID-19, enrolled during active disease. The sample comprised peripheral blood. As DNA, the CDR3 is TGTGCCAGCAGCCTGGGACTAGCGGGGGGCCAGGTGCAGTTCTTC. This translates into CASSLGLAGGQVQFF.